Given below is one T cell receptor (beta chain) in context. The primer mix had 60 Vbeta and 13 Jbeta primers. Produced via immunoSEQ multiplex PCR; TCRdb's table is partial and in-frame only. The sample consists of 130,000 to 150,000 clones, 55% to 70% of them appearing once. This specimen belongs to a study of cytomegalovirus exposure and HLA in healthy donors. The CDR3 runs 12 residues. Unmatched junction bases numbered 5, after V lost 8 bases and J lost 4 bases. Germline loops: CDR1 MNHEY, CDR2 SVGAGI. The sample consisted of PBMCs. This chain joins TRBV6-5 and TRBJ2-7; 7 nucleotides align to TRBD2. The source of this sequence is a woman aged 25 to 39 in good health and CMV-seropositive. As DNA, the CDR3 is TGTGCCAGCCGCGGGAGTCTATACGAGCAGTACTTC. Translated: CASRGSLYEQYF.